This TCR beta chain was observed in a study of T cells in Graves' hyperthyroidism and ophthalmopathy. This clonotype was counted between two and nine times. Diagnosis of hyperthyroidism was new in patients aged 18 to 65, and its duration was under 2 months. The CDR3 extends over 15 amino acids. Trimming removed 2 bases from V and 3 bases from J; junction bases left unmatched: 6. Germline loops: CDR1 MGHRA, CDR2 YSYEKL. Amplification targeted TCR beta CDR3 regions from RNA transcripts. Carried out on the TCR CDR3, a first-round RT-PCR used the HTBI primer set. TCRdb re-called the multiplex PCR reads through MiXCR, storing one row per CDR3 protein. This sample carries around 720,000 distinct CDR3 sequences, 35% of them seen once, and the ten largest clones take about a third.

The chain uses TRBV4-1 and TRBJ2-7; 8 bases map to TRBD1. The sample taken for sequencing was blood. This sequence originates from a woman in her forties with Graves' hyperthyroidism. The CDR3 reads CASSQPRDRYYEQYF. DNA of the CDR3: TGCGCCAGCAGCCAACCCCGGGACAGGTACTACGAGCAGTACTTC.